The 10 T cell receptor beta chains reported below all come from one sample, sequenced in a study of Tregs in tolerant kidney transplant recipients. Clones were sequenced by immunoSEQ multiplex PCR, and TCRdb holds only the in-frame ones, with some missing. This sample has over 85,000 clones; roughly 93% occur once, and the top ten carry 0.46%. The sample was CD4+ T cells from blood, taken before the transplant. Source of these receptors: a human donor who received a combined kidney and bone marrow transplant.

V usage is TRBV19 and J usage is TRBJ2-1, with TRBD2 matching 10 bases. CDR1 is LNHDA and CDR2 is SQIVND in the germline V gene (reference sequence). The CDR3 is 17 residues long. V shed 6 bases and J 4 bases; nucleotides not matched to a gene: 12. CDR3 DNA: TGTGCCAGTAGCCCCCGTCCGGCTAGCGGGAGATACAATGAGCAGTTCTTC. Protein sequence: CASSPRPASGRYNEQFF.

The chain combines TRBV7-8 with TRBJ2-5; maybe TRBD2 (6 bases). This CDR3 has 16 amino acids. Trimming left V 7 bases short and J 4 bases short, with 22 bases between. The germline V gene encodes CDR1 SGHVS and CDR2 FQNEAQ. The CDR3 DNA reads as TGTGCCAGCATCCGTAACGGGGGAGCAGACCGAGAGACCCAGTACTTC. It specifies CASIRNGGADRETQYF.

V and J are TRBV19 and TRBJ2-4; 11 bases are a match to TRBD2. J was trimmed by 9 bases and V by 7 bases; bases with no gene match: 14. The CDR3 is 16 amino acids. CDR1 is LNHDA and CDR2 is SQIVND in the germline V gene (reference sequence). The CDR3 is CASIQGTSGPLGIQYF. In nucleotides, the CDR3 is TGTGCCAGTATCCAGGGGACTAGCGGCCCCCTAGGCATTCAGTACTTC.

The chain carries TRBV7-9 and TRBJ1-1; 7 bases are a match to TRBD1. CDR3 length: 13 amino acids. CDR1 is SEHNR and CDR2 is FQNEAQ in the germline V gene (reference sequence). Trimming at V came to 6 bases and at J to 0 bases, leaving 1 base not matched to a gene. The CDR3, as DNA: TGTGCCAGCAGAGGACAGGTGAACACTGAAGCTTTCTTT. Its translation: CASRGQVNTEAFF.

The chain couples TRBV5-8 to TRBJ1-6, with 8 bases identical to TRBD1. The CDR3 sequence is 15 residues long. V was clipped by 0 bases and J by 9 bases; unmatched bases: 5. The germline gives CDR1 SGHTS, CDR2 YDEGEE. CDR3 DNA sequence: TGTGCCAGCAGCTTGGGCAGGGGGCTGGGTTCACCCCTCCACTTT. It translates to CASSLGRGLGSPLHF.

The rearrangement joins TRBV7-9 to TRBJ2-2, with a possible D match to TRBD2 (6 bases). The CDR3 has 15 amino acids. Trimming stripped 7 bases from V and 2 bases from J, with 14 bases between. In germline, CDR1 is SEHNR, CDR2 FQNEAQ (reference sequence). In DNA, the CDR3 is TGTGCCAGCATCCGGGACTCCCCCAACACCGGGGAGCTGTTTTTT. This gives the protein CASIRDSPNTGELFF.

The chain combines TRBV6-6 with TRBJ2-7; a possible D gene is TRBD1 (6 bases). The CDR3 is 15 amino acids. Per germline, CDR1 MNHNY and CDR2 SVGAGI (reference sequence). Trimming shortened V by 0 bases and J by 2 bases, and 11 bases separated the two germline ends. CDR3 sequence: CASSYSLGQAYEQYF. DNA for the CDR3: TGTGCCAGCAGTTACTCGCTGGGACAAGCCTACGAGCAGTACTTC.

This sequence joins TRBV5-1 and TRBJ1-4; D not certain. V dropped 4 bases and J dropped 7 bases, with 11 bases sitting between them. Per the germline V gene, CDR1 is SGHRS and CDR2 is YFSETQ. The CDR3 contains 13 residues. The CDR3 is CASSPSPGEKLFF. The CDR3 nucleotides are TGCGCCAGCAGCCCAAGCCCCGGTGAAAAACTGTTTTTT.

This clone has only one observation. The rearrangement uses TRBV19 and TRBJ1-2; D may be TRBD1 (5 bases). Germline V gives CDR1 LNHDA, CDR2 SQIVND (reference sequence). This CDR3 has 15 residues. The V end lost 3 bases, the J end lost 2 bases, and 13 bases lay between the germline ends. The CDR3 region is CASSIGGGGNYGYTF. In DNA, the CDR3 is TGTGCCAGTAGTATTGGCGGCGGGGGAAACTATGGCTACACCTTC.

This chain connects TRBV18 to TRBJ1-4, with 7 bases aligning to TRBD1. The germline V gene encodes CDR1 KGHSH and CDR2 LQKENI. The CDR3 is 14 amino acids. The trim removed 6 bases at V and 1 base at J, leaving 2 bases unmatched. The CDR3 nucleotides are TGTGCCAGCTCCCGACAGGGAACTAATGAAAAACTGTTTTTT. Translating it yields CASSRQGTNEKLFF.